This T cell receptor (beta chain) comes out of a study of Tregs in tolerant kidney transplant recipients. The CDR3 runs to 15 residues. Germline V lookup: CDR1 MGHDK, CDR2 SYGVNS. V was shortened by 3 bases and J by 8 bases, with 17 bases between the two germline ends. The data were produced by immunoSEQ multiplex PCR, yet TCRdb's version contains in-frame clones alone and is incomplete. Among about 77,000 clones listed, 95% to 98% were seen once. The chain combines TRBV25-1 with TRBJ2-4; a possible D gene is TRBD1 (5 bases). The sequencing here drew on CD4+ T cells from blood, taken before the transplant. The TCR originated in a human donor who received a combined kidney and bone marrow transplant. Here the CDR3 DNA reads TGTGCCAGCAGTGACCCCCAGGGAAGTGTGGACATTCAGTACTTC. This translates into CASSDPQGSVDIQYF.